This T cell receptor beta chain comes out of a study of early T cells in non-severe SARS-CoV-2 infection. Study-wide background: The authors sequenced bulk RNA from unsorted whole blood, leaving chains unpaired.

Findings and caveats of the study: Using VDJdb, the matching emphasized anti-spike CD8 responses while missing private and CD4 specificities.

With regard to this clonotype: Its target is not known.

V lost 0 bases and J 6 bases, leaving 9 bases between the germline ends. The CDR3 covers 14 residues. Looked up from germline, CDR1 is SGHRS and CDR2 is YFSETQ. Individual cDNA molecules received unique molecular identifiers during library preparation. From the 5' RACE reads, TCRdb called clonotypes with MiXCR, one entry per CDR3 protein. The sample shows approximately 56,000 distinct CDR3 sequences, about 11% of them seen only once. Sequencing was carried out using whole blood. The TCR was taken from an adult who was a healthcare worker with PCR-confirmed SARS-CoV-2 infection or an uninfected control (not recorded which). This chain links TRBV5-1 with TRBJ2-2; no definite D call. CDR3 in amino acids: CASSLARSSGELFF. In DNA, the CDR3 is TGCGCCAGCAGCTTGGCCAGGTCTTCCGGGGAGCTGTTTTTT. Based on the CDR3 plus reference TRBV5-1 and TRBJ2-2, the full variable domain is KAGVTQTPRYLIKTRGQQVTLSCSPISGHRSVSWYQQTPGQGLQFLFEYFSETQRNKGNFPGRFSGRQFSNSRSEMNVSTLELGDSALYLCASSLARSSGELFFGEGSRLTVL.